This T cell receptor (beta chain) was identified in a study of cytomegalovirus exposure and HLA in healthy donors. Study results and caveats: Associated with cytomegalovirus, according to the listing, were 150 to 200 TCR beta chains. Reportedly, diagnosis of cytomegalovirus status by the classifier showed high specificity and sensitivity.

Looked up from germline, CDR1 is LGHNA and CDR2 is YNFKEQ. CDR3 length: 18 amino acids. V lost 0 bases and J lost 0; bases outside the gene matches: 7. TCRdb keeps only in-frame clones here, not all; method: immunoSEQ multiplex PCR. The sample shows over 85,000 clones, 84% of them seen only once. The donors were members of the validation cohort, which comprised 120 subjects and was separate from the first cohort of roughly 700 subjects. About this clone itself: Its antigen is currently unknown.

Sequencing used PBMCs. This rearrangement joins TRBV4-2 to TRBJ2-3; the match to TRBD1 covers 9 bases. The clonotype comes from a woman under 30 in good health and CMV-seropositive. In DNA form, the CDR3 reads TGTGCCAGCAGCCAAGATGGATCCGGACAGGGGAGCACAGATACGCAGTATTTT. It encodes CASSQDGSGQGSTDTQYF.